The entry below gives a single T cell receptor (beta chain) sequence along with its context. Its cognate antigen is unknown. The assay was immunoSEQ multiplex PCR, and TCRdb's table has in-frame clones only and misses some. The sample holds around 100,000 clones; over 75% are singletons and the top ten take just over 4%. Trimming removed 0 bases at V and 7 bases at J, with 12 bases between. The CDR3 is made up of 13 amino acids. Germline-derived CDR1 and CDR2 are GTSNPN and SVGIG (reference sequence). This record comes from a study of T cell responses to AZD1222 COVID-19 vaccine. Overall study findings and caveats: Spike-specific TCR breadth rose after two AZD1222 doses, and depth rose as well. Among the donors, most were white British and more were female, and clonal diversity was possibly underestimated. At study baseline, merely a handful of AZD1222 recipients were seropositive.

V gene TRBV30 combines with J gene TRBJ2-5, with D possibly being TRBD2 (6 bases). The TCR comes from an adult in good health. Here the sequenced sample was peripheral blood, taken on day 0 of MenACWY control vaccination. The CDR3 sequence: CAWSVLEGGTQYF. The DNA for the CDR3 is TGTGCCTGGAGTGTGCTGGAGGGCGGGACCCAGTACTTC.